These 15 T cell receptor beta chains were all obtained from the same sample, sequenced in a study of beta chain features in type 1 diabetes. The isolated RNA, all of it, was reverse transcribed, so expressed TCRB transcripts were what got sequenced. The repertoire was sequenced with immunoSEQ multiplex PCR; TCRdb's copy has only in-frame clones and lacks some. The table records 200,000 to 250,000 clones, approximately 70% of them present only once. The sequenced material came from naive CD4+ T cells from blood. The receptors originated from a man younger than 45 in good health.

The chain employs TRBV29-1 and TRBJ2-1, with D perhaps being TRBD1 or TRBD2 (6 bases each). The CDR3 has 13 amino acids. Trimming pared 6 bases from V and 0 bases from J, leaving 9 bases between. The germline CDR1 and CDR2 sequences are SQVTM and ANQGSEA. This chain's CDR3 is CSVGGISYNEQFF. Here the CDR3 DNA reads TGCAGCGTGGGGGGCATCTCCTACAATGAGCAGTTCTTC.

This chain connects TRBV11-2 to TRBJ2-1, with 13 bases matching TRBD2. This CDR3 region has 18 residues. V shed 0 bases, J shed 4 bases, and the junction held 6 bases outside the gene matches. Germline CDR1 reads SGHAT; CDR2 reads FQNNGV. The CDR3 DNA reads as TGTGCCAGCAGCTTAGATCGGACTAGCGGGGGCCTTTACAATGAGCAGTTCTTC. Its protein is CASSLDRTSGGLYNEQFF.

The genes are TRBV30 and TRBJ1-5, with D unresolved. V was shortened by 0 bases and J by 0 bases, with 6 bases between the two germline ends. Germline CDR1 GTSNPN, CDR2 SVGIG (reference sequence). This CDR3 region has 14 residues. CDR3 region: CAWSVSHSNQPQHF. CDR3 nucleotide sequence: TGTGCCTGGAGTGTTTCTCATAGCAATCAGCCCCAGCATTTT.

This chain joins TRBV21-1 and TRBJ2-5; TRBD2, as called in the table, went unchecked against the DNA. TRBV21-1 is classified as a pseudogene. The CDR3 is 15 residues long. The CDR3 DNA reads TGTGCCAGCAGCAAAGAGGGAGCGGACCAAGAGACCCAGTACTTC. It yields the protein CASSKEGADQETQYF.

The chain uses TRBV6-5 and TRBJ2-4; the D is unclear. This CDR3 has 15 residues. CDR1 MNHEY and CDR2 SVGAGI come from the germline V gene. The germline V and J ends were trimmed by 0 bases and 9 bases, with 15 bases remaining between them. The CDR3 loop reads CASSYSIDQGSIQYF. CDR3 coding DNA: TGTGCCAGCAGTTACTCCATTGACCAAGGTAGCATTCAGTACTTC.

The chain uses TRBV7-9 and TRBJ2-3; 14 bases agree with TRBD2. The CDR3 totals 16 residues. Trimming removed 4 bases from V and 4 bases from J; junction bases left unmatched: 4. From germline, CDR1 is SEHNR and CDR2 FQNEAQ (reference sequence). The CDR3 sequence is CASSWRLAGGPDTQYF. CDR3 nucleotide sequence: TGTGCCAGCAGCTGGAGACTAGCGGGGGGGCCAGATACGCAGTATTTT.

Worth noting for this clone: Other DNA sequences in the same sample also yield this CDR3. V gene TRBV7-2 combines with J gene TRBJ2-1, with D maybe TRBD2 (5 bases). The germline V gene has CDR1 SGHTA and CDR2 FQGNSA. The CDR3 contains 13 residues. V lost 3 bases and J 6 bases, leaving 9 bases between the germline ends. CDR3 amino acids: CASSLGLANEQFF. The CDR3 DNA reads as TGTGCCAGCAGCTTGGGTCTAGCCAATGAGCAGTTCTTC.

This clone appeared a single time. V is TRBV30 and J is TRBJ2-1; D is possibly TRBD2 (7 bases). The germline V gene encodes CDR1 GTSNPN and CDR2 SVGIG (reference sequence). Trimming shortened V by 4 bases and J by 3 bases, and 16 bases separated the two germline ends. The CDR3 contains 15 residues. In nucleotides, the CDR3 is TGTGCCTGGAAAATTGGCGGGGGCAGCTACAATGAGCAGTTCTTC. Amino acids: CAWKIGGGSYNEQFF.

This clone has just a few counts. The chain joins TRBV30 to TRBJ2-1; tentative D call: TRBD2 (5 bases). CDR3 length equals 15 residues. Germline V gives CDR1 GTSNPN, CDR2 SVGIG (reference sequence). Trimming left V 8 bases short and J 6 bases short, with 23 bases between. The CDR3 loop is CATKTKEGGSNEQFF. The CDR3 coding sequence is TGTGCCACCAAGACTAAAGAGGGTGGTTCCAATGAGCAGTTCTTC.

This clone has more than one count but fewer than ten. V usage is TRBV15 and J usage is TRBJ1-5; 8 nucleotides line up with TRBD1. The germline V gene has CDR1 LNHNV and CDR2 YYDKDF (reference sequence). The junction had 12 bases not matched to a gene; V was cut back by 3 bases and J by 5 bases. The CDR3 runs to 17 residues. The CDR3 DNA reads TGTGCCACCAGCAGCAAACCGTCGGGACAGGCTGATCAGCCCCAGCATTTT. Its translation: CATSSKPSGQADQPQHF. Full variable domain (rest looked up from reference TRBV15 and TRBJ1-5): DAMVIQNPRYQVTQFGKPVTLSCSQTLNHNVMYWYQQKSSQAPKLLFHYYDKDFNNEADTPDNFQSRRPNTSFCFLDIRSPGLGDTAMYLCATSSKPSGQADQPQHFGDGTRLSIL.

This clone was picked up a small number of times. As DNA, the CDR3 is TGCAGCGTTGTTCGGGCCGCAGGGAACACTGAAGCTTTCTTT. Translation gives CSVVRAAGNTEAFF. This rearrangement joins TRBV29-1 to TRBJ1-1; the D is unclear. V lost 4 bases to trimming and J lost 1 base, with 13 bases between them. The CDR3 contains 14 residues. Germline V gene lookup returns CDR1 SQVTM and CDR2 ANQGSEA.

This sequence joins TRBV15 and TRBJ2-3; D gene unclear. Germline CDR1 and CDR2: LNHNV and YYDKDF (reference sequence). Trimming stripped 0 bases from V and 2 bases from J, with 6 bases between. This CDR3 contains 14 residues. The CDR3 spells CATSRDRATDTQYF. The CDR3 nucleotides read TGTGCCACCAGCAGAGATAGAGCCACAGATACGCAGTATTTT.

The J gene is TRBJ2-7, the V gene TRBV30, with TRBD1 as a possible D gene (5 bases). This CDR3 comprises 14 residues. The V and J ends lost 5 bases and 0 bases respectively, with 14 bases between them. The germline V gene encodes CDR1 GTSNPN and CDR2 SVGIG (reference sequence). The CDR3 DNA is TGTGCCTGGCAAGGACAATCATTCTCCTACGAGCAGTACTTC. This translates into CAWQGQSFSYEQYF.

This chain connects TRBV2 to TRBJ1-2; D is possibly TRBD1 (5 bases). The CDR3 runs 15 residues. V dropped 5 bases and J dropped 3 bases, with 16 bases sitting between them. Germline loops: CDR1 SNHLY, CDR2 FYNNEI. The CDR3 region has the DNA TGTGCCAGCAGTACCCGGAAGGGGAACCACTATGGCTACACCTTC. Translated: CASSTRKGNHYGYTF. The full variable domain, completed using reference TRBV2 and TRBJ1-2, is EPEVTQTPSHQVTQMGQEVILRCVPISNHLYFYWYRQILGQKVEFLVSFYNNEISEKSEIFDDQFSVERPDGSNFTLKIRSTKLEDSAMYFCASSTRKGNHYGYTFGSGTRLTVV.

The V and J genes are TRBV9 and TRBJ2-1, with unresolved D. CDR3 length: 15 amino acids. The germline V gene has CDR1 SGDLS and CDR2 YYNGEE. V shed 3 bases and J shed 0 bases, with 10 bases lying between them. CDR3 DNA: TGTGCCAGCAGCGCCTTATTGAGCTCCTACAATGAGCAGTTCTTC. It encodes CASSALLSSYNEQFF.